This T cell receptor (beta chain) is from a study of response to subunit inactivated influenza vaccine. Study findings and constraints: With each seasonal influenza vaccination, the authors suggested, few new T cells are recruited.

The CDR3 is 16 amino acids. With 3 bases clipped from V and 9 bases from J, the junction kept 13 bases outside the gene matches. TCRdb passed the RT-PCR reads through MiXCR, listing each CDR3 protein once. The repertoire holds over 150,000 distinct CDR3 sequences, 13% to 15% seen once, with approximately 25% in the top ten. This clonotype was seen only a few times. The antigen remains unidentified. This clonotype was sampled from a man over 45 who received an inactivated influenza vaccine. The J gene is TRBJ2-4, the V gene TRBV12-3 or TRBV12-4; 8 nucleotides line up with TRBD2. Sequencing was performed on CD8+ T cells sorted from PBMCs, taken 5 days after vaccination. This chain's CDR3 is CASSFGTRGPVPIQYF. In DNA, the CDR3 is TGTGCCAGCAGTTTTGGGACTAGAGGTCCTGTACCCATTCAGTACTTC.